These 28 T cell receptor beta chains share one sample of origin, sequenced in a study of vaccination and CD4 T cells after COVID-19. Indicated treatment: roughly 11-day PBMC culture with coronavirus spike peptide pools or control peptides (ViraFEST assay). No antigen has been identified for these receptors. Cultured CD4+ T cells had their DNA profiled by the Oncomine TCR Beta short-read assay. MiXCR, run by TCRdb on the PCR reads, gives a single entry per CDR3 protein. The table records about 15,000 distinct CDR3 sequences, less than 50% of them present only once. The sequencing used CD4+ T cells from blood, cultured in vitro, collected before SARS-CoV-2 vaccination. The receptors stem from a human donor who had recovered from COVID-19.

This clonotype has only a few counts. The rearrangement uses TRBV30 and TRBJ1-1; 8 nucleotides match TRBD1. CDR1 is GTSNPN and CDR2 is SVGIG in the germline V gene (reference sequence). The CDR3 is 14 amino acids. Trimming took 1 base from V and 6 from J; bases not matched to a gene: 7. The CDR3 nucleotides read TGTGCCTGGAGTGGGGACAGGCATGCCTCTGAAGCTTTCTTT. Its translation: CAWSGDRHASEAFF.

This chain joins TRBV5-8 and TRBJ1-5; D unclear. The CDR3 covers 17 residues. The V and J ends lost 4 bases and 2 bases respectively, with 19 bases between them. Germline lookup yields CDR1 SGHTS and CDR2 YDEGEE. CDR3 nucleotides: TGTGCCAGCAGCCCCTCACGGGCAAGTCCTGGCAATCAGCCCCAGCATTTT. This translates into CASSPSRASPGNQPQHF.

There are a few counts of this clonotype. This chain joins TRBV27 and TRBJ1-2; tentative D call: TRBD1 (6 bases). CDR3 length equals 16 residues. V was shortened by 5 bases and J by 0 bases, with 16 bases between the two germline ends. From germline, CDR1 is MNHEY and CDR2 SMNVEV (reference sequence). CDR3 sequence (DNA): TGTGCCAGCAGTAAACTCGACAGGAGCCCTAACTATGGCTACACCTTC. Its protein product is CASSKLDRSPNYGYTF.

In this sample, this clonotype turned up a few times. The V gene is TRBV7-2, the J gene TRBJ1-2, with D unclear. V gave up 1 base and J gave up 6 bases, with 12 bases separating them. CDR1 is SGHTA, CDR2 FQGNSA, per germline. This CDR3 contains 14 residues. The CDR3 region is CASSLVLIGHGYTF. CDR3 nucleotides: TGTGCCAGCAGCTTAGTTTTGATTGGGCATGGCTACACCTTC. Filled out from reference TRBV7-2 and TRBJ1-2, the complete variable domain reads GAGVSQSPSNKVTEKGKDVELRCDPISGHTALYWYRQSLGQGLEFLIYFQGNSAPDKSGLPSDRFSAERTGGSVSTLTIQRTQQEDSAVYLCASSLVLIGHGYTFGSGTRLTVV.

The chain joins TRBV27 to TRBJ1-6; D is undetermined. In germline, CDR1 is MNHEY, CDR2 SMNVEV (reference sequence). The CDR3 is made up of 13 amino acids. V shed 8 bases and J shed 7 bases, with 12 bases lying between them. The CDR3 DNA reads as TGTGCCAGCTCCCCCCTTTCCAATTCACCCCTCCACTTT. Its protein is CASSPLSNSPLHF.

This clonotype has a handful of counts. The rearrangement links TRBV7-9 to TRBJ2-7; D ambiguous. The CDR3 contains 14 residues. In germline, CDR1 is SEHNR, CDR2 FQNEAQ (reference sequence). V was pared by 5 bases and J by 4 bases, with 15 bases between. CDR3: CASSQSRTRYEQYF. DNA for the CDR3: TGTGCCAGCAGCCAAAGTAGGACGAGGTACGAGCAGTACTTC.

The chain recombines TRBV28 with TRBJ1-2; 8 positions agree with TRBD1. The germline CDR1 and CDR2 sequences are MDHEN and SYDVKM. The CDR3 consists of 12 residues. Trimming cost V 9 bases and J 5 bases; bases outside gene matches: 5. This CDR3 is CASLGQGYGYTF. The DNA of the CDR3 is TGTGCCAGTCTTGGACAGGGTTATGGCTACACCTTC.

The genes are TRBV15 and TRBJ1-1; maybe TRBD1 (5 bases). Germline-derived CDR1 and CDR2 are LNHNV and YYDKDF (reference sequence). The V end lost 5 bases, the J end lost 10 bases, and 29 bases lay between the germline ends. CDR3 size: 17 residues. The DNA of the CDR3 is TGTGCCACCAGCGACCTCTTAATGGGCAGGAGTTCCCAGGGAGCTTTCTTT. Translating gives CATSDLLMGRSSQGAFF.

The CDR3 sequence is CASSLGQPTDTQYF. As DNA, the CDR3 is TGTGCCAGCAGCTTAGGCCAACCCACAGATACGCAGTATTTT. This rearrangement joins TRBV7-2 to TRBJ2-3; the D is unclear. The CDR3 loop spans 14 amino acids. V was shortened by 1 base and J by 2 bases, with 7 bases between the two germline ends. Per germline, CDR1 SGHTA and CDR2 FQGNSA.

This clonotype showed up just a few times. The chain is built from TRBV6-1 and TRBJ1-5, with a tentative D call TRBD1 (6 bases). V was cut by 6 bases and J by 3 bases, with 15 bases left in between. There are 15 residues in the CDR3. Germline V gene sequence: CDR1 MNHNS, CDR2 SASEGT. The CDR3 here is CASRVPGQLNQPQHF. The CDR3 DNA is TGTGCCAGCAGAGTGCCGGGACAACTCAATCAGCCCCAGCATTTT.

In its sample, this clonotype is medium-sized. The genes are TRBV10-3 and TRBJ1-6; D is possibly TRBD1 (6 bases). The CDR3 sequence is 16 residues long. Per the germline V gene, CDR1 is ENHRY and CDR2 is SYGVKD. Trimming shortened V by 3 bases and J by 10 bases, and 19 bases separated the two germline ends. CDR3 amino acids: CAISELGGREKSPLHF. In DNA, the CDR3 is TGTGCCATCAGTGAACTGGGGGGCAGGGAGAAATCACCCCTCCACTTT.

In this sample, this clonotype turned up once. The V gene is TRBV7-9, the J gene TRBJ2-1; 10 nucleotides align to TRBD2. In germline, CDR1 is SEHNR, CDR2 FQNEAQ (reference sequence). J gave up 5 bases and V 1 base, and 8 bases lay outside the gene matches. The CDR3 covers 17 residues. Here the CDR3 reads CASSLDRSSGGNNEQFF. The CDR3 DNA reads TGTGCCAGCAGCTTAGATCGGTCTAGCGGGGGAAACAATGAGCAGTTCTTC.

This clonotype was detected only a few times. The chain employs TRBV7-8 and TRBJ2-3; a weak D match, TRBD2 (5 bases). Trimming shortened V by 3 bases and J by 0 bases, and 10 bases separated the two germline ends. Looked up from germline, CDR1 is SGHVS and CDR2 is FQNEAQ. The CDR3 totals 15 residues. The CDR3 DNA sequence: TGTGCCAGCAGCTTCGAGGGCTCTAGCACAGATACGCAGTATTTT. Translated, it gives CASSFEGSSTDTQYF.

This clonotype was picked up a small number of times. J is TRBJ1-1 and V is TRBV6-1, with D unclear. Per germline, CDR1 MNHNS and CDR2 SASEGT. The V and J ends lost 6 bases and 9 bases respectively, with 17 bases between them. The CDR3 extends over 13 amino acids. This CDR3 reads CASRSRTPWQAFF. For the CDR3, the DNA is TGTGCCAGCAGATCCCGGACCCCTTGGCAAGCTTTCTTT.

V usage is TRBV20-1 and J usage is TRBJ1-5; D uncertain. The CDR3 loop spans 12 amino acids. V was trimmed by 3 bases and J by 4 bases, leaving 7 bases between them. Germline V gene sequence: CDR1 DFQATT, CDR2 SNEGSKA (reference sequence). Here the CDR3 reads CSASSGNQPQHF. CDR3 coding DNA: TGCAGTGCTAGCTCCGGGAATCAGCCCCAGCATTTT.

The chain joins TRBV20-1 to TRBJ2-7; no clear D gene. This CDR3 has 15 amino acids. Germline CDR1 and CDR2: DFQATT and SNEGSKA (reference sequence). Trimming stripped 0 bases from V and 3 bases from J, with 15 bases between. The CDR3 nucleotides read TGCAGTGCTAGAGATCATGGGGAACAGTTCTACGAGCAGTACTTC. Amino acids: CSARDHGEQFYEQYF.

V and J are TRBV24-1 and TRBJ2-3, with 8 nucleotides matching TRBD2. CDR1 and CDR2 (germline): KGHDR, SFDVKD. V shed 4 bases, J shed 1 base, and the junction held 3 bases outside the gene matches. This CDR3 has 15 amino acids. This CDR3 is CATSDPGRGTDTQYF. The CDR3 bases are TGTGCCACCAGTGACCCCGGGAGGGGCACAGATACGCAGTATTTT.

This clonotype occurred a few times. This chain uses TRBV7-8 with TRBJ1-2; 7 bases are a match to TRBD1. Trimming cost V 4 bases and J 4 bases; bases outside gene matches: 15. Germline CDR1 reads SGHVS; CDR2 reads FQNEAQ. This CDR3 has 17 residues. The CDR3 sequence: CASSSLTSGGRGYGYTF. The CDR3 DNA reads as TGTGCCAGCAGCTCCTTGACCTCAGGGGGACGTGGCTATGGCTACACCTTC.

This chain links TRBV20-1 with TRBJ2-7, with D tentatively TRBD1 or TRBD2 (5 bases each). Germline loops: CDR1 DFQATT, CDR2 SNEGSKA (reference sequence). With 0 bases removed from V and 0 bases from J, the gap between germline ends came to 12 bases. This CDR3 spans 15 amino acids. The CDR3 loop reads CSARDPGRSSYEQYF. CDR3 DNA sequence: TGCAGTGCTAGAGATCCGGGACGGAGCTCCTACGAGCAGTACTTC.

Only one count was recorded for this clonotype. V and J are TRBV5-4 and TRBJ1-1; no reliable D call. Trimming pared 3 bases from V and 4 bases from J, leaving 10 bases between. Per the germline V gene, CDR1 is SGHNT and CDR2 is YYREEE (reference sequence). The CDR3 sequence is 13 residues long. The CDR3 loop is CASSSPKVTEAFF. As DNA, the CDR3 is TGTGCCAGCAGCTCCCCCAAGGTCACTGAAGCTTTCTTT.

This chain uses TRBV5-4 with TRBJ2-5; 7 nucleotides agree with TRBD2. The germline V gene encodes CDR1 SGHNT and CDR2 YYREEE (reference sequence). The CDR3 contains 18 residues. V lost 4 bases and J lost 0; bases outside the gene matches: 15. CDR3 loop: CASSLYGRSGPYQETQYF. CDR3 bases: TGTGCCAGCAGCCTATACGGGAGGAGCGGGCCGTACCAAGAGACCCAGTACTTC.

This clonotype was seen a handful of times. CDR3 residues: CASSTLGTEAFF. In nucleotides, the CDR3 is TGTGCCAGCAGCACCCTGGGCACTGAAGCTTTCTTT. The chain carries TRBV27 and TRBJ1-1; D remains ambiguous. CDR3 length equals 12 residues. Trimming stripped 6 bases from V and 4 bases from J, with 9 bases between. The V gene's germline CDR1 is MNHEY and CDR2 SMNVEV (reference sequence).

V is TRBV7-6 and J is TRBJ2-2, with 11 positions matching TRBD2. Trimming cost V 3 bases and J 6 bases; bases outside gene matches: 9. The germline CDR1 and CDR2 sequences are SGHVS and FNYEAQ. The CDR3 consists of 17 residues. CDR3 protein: CASSLAPLAGGPGELFF. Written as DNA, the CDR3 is TGTGCCAGCAGCTTGGCCCCCTTAGCGGGAGGGCCCGGGGAGCTGTTTTTT.

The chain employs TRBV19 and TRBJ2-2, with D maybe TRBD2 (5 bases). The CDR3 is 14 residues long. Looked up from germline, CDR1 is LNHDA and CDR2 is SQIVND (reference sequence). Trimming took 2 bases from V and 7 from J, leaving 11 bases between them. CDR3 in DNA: TGTGCCAGTAGTATAACAACCGGGGACGGGGAGCTGTTTTTT. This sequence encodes CASSITTGDGELFF.

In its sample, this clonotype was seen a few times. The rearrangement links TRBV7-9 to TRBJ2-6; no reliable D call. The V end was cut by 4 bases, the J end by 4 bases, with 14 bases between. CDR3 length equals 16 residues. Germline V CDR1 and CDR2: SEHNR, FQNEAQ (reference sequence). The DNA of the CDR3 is TGTGCCAGCAGCTCGGGCGGCCCTTCAGGGGCCAACGTCCTGACTTTC. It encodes CASSSGGPSGANVLTF.

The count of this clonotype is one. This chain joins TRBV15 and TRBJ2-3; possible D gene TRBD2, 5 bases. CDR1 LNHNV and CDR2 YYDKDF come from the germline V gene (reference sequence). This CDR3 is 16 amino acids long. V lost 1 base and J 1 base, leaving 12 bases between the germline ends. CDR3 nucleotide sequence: TGTGCCACCAGCAGAGGTGGAGGTCCCCGCACAGATACGCAGTATTTT. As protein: CATSRGGGPRTDTQYF.

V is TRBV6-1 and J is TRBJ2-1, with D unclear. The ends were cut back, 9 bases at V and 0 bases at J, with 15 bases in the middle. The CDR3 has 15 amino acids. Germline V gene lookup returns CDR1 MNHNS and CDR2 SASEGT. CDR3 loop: CASHAPRSSYNEQFF. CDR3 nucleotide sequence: TGTGCCAGTCACGCTCCCAGGAGCTCCTACAATGAGCAGTTCTTC.

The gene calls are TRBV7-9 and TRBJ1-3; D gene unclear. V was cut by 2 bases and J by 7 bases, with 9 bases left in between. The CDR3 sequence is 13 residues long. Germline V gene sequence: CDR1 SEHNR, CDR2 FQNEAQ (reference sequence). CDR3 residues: CASSLTTINTIYF. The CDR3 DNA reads TGTGCCAGCAGCTTAACTACAATTAACACCATATATTTT.